The entry below describes one T cell receptor (beta chain). The data originate from a study of T cell changes during pregnancy in multiple sclerosis. Data came from immunoSEQ multiplex PCR; TCRdb stores just in-frame clones and leaves some out. The sample has about 36,000 clones, 80% to 95% seen once. The sample taken for sequencing was PBMCs (not recorded whether the cells were cultured). The TCR originated in a female donor with multiple sclerosis, enrolled in a pregnancy study.

The CDR3 region is CASSETGPNYGYTF. Written as DNA, the CDR3 is TGTGCCAGCAGCGAGACAGGGCCCAACTATGGCTACACCTTC. V gene TRBV5-4 combines with J gene TRBJ1-2; 7 bases agree with TRBD1. Germline loops: CDR1 SGHNT, CDR2 YYREEE (reference sequence). The junction had 5 bases not matched to a gene; V was cut back by 4 bases and J by 2 bases. The length of the CDR3 is 14 residues.